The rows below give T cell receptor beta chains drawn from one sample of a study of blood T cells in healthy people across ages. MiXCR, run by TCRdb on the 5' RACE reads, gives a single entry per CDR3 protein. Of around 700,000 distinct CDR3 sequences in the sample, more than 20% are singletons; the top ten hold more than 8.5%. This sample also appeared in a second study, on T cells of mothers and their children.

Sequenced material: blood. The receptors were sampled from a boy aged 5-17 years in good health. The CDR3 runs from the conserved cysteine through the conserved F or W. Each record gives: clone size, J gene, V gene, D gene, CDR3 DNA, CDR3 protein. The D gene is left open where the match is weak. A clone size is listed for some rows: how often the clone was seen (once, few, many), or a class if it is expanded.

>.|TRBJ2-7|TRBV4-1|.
TGCGCCAGCAGCCGAGGGACTTCCTGGGAGAACTACGAGCAGTACTTC
CASSRGTSWENYEQYF
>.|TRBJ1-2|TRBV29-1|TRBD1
TGCAGCGTTGGGACAGGGGGGGACTATGGCTACACCTTC
CSVGTGGDYGYTF
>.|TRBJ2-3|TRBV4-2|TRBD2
TGTGCCACCGGAGGTTTTGGCAGCGGGGGGGGTGATACGCAGTATTTT
CATGGFGSGGGDTQYF
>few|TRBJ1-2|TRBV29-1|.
TGCAGCGTTACCGAACAGGTTAACTATGGCTACACCTTC
CSVTEQVNYGYTF
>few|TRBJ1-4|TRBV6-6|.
TGTGCCACCCGAGGGGCGAATGAAAAACTGTTTTTT
CATRGANEKLFF
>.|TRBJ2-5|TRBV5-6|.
TGTGCCAGCAGCGGTCGATTTGAGGAGAACACTTCCATTCAAGAGACCCAGTACTTC
CASSGRFEENTSIQETQYF
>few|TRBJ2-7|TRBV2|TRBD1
TGTGCCAGCAGGGTCAGGGGGAGCGAGCAGTACTTC
CASRVRGSEQYF
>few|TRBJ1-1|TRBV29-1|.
TGCAGCGTCAGGGGTGGGAACACTGAAGCTTTCTTT
CSVRGGNTEAFF
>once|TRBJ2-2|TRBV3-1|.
TGTGCCAGCAGCCGCATTACCGGGGAGCTGTTTTTT
CASSRITGELFF
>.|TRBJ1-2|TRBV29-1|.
TGCAGCGTTGACCTAAACTATGGCTACACCTTC
CSVDLNYGYTF
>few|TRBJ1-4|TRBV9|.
TGTGCCAGCAGCACCCGGGGCCAGGGGAGTGAAAAACTGTTTTTT
CASSTRGQGSEKLFF
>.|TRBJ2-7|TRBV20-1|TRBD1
TGCAGTGCTAGAGATTTTAGGACAGGGGGATACGAGCAGTACTTC
CSARDFRTGGYEQYF
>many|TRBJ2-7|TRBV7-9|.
TGTGCCAGCAGCTTACAGAGCTCCTACGAGCAGTACTTC
CASSLQSSYEQYF
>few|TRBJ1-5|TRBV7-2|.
TGTGCCAGCAGCCATTTCGGAAATAGCAATCAGCCCCAGCATTTT
CASSHFGNSNQPQHF
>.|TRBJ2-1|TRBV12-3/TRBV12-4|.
TGTGCCAGCACCCTTGACTATGGCGGCGAGCAGTTCTTC
CASTLDYGGEQFF
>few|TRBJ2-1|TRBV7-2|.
TGTGCCAGCAGCCCTACAGGGGGAGGGCCGGGTAATGAGCAGTTCTTC
CASSPTGGGPGNEQFF
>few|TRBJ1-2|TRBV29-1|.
TGCAGCGTCCCACAAGGGGGGAGCTATGGCTACACCTTC
CSVPQGGSYGYTF
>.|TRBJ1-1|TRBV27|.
TGTGCCAGCAGGACACAGGGTAACACTGAAGCTTTCTTT
CASRTQGNTEAFF
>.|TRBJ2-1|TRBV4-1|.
TGCGCCAGCAGCCCGTTGGCTTGGGAGAACGCGAATGAGCAGTTCTTC
CASSPLAWENANEQFF
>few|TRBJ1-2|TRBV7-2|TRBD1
TGTGCCAGCAGCCAGACAGGGTCCTATGGCTACACCTTC
CASSQTGSYGYTF
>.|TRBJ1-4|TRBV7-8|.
TGTGCCAGCAGCTTAGAGGGGGGCGCTGAAAAACTGTTTTTT
CASSLEGGAEKLFF
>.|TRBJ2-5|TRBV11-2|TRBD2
TGTGCCAGCAGCTCCGCCGGGACTAGCGGGGCGACCCAGTACTTC
CASSSAGTSGATQYF
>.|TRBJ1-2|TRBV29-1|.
TGCAGCGTTGACGGAATTAACTATGGCTACACCTTC
CSVDGINYGYTF
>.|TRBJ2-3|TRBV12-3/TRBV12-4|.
TGTGCCAGCAGTTTACGGCCAGGGGCTAGCACAGATACGCAGTATTTT
CASSLRPGASTDTQYF
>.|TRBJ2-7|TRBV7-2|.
TGTGCCAGCAGCTTAGGAGGGGACGTCGCCTACGAGCAGTACTTC
CASSLGGDVAYEQYF
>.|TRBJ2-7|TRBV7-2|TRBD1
TGTGCCAGCAGCTTTCGACAGGGGTGGAACGAGCAGTACTTC
CASSFRQGWNEQYF
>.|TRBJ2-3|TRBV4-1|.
TGCGCCAGCAGCCAAGAGTTCGGCGGACCTACAGATACGCAGTATTTT
CASSQEFGGPTDTQYF
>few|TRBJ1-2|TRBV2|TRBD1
TGTGCCAGCAGTGAGTGGACAGGGAGAGATTTGGCTAACTATGGCTACACCTTC
CASSEWTGRDLANYGYTF
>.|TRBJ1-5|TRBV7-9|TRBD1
TGTGCCAGCAGCTCAGGACAGGGACTGGATCAGCCCCAGCATTTT
CASSSGQGLDQPQHF
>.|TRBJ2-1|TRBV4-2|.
TGTGCCGGCAGCCAAGGCAGGGTGGTCAGCTCCTACAATGAGCAGTTCTTC
CAGSQGRVVSSYNEQFF
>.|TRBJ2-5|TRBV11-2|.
TGTGCCAGCAGCCAAACTAGCCAGACCCAGTACTTC
CASSQTSQTQYF
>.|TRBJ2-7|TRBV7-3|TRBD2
TGTGCCAGCAGCTCCCCGGGGGGAGGGTACGAGCAGTACTTC
CASSSPGGGYEQYF
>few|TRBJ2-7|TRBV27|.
TGTGCCAGCAGCCCCACTAAGGATCCCTACCGCGAGCAGTACTTC
CASSPTKDPYREQYF
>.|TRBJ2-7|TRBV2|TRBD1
TGTGCCAGCAAGGTACAGGGGGTTTCCTACGAGCAGTACTTC
CASKVQGVSYEQYF